These T cell receptor beta chains were read from a single sample in a study of T cell responses to AZD1222 COVID-19 vaccine. The assay was immunoSEQ multiplex PCR, and TCRdb's table has in-frame clones only and misses some. Among about 140,000 clones listed, under 95% were seen once. The sample was peripheral blood, taken on day 0 of AZD1222 vaccination. These receptors all stem from an adult in good health. Each CDR3 is given with its conserved first and last residue. D genes are given only for firm matches. Not every row has a clone size; where given, it reads once, few, many or a size class.

d_gene	v_gene	abundance	j_gene	CDR3aa	CDR3nt
NA	TRBV19	NA	TRBJ1-3	CASPPWDSGNTIYF	TGTGCCAGTCCCCCTTGGGACTCTGGAAACACCATATATTTT
NA	TRBV29-1	NA	TRBJ2-3	CSRGGQNTDTQYF	TGCAGCAGGGGCGGCCAGAACACAGATACGCAGTATTTT
NA	TRBV4-2	NA	TRBJ2-1	CASSQENLAAYYNEQFF	TGTGCCAGCAGCCAAGAGAATCTGGCGGCCTACTACAATGAGCAGTTCTTC
TRBD1	TRBV6-5	NA	TRBJ1-2	CASTQTGTIYGYTF	TGTGCCAGCACCCAGACAGGGACTATCTATGGCTACACCTTC
NA	TRBV5-1	NA	TRBJ1-3	CASSLDAGLNTIYF	TGCGCCAGCAGCTTGGATGCAGGGCTCAACACCATATATTTT
TRBD2	TRBV28	NA	TRBJ2-7	CASRTPGLGAYEQYF	TGTGCCAGCAGGACGCCGGGACTAGGGGCCTACGAGCAGTACTTC
NA	TRBV11-2	NA	TRBJ1-4	CASSSQKVKLFF	TGTGCCAGCAGCTCCCAAAAGGTGAAACTGTTTTTT
NA	TRBV18	NA	TRBJ1-4	CASSPGGVNEKLFF	TGTGCCAGCTCACCGGGAGGGGTTAATGAAAAACTGTTTTTT
TRBD1	TRBV5-1	NA	TRBJ1-1	CASSLWTGGMNTEAFF	TGCGCCAGCAGCTTGTGGACAGGGGGCATGAACACTGAAGCTTTCTTT
TRBD2	TRBV4-1	NA	TRBJ2-1	CASSQDGGLAGGEQFF	TGCGCCAGCAGCCAAGATGGGGGGCTAGCGGGGGGTGAGCAGTTCTTC
TRBD1	TRBV12-3/TRBV12-4	once	TRBJ1-1	CASTATGSTEAFF	TGTGCCAGCACCGCGACAGGGAGTACTGAAGCTTTCTTT
NA	TRBV4-1	few	TRBJ1-2	CASSQNTRNYGYTF	TGCGCCAGCAGCCAAAACACACGGAACTATGGCTACACCTTC
TRBD2	TRBV30	NA	TRBJ2-1	CAWSKTLTSGSYNEQFF	TGTGCCTGGAGTAAGACCCTTACTAGCGGGTCCTACAATGAGCAGTTCTTC
TRBD2	TRBV7-9	NA	TRBJ2-2	CASSSNLGLAGSNTGELFF	TGTGCCAGCAGCTCGAACTTGGGACTAGCGGGGTCGAACACCGGGGAGCTGTTTTTT
TRBD2	TRBV3-1/TRBV3-2	NA	TRBJ2-7	CASSGGLAGSYEQYF	TGTGCCAGCAGCGGAGGCCTAGCGGGTTCCTACGAGCAGTACTTC
NA	TRBV5-1	once	TRBJ2-1	CASSLGFDLVSHEQFF	TGCGCCAGCAGCTTGGGCTTTGATCTGGTGAGCCATGAGCAGTTCTTC
NA	TRBV19	NA	TRBJ1-2	CASSIDTRSGYTF	TGTGCCAGTAGTATAGACACCCGGTCTGGCTACACCTTC
TRBD2	TRBV5-3	NA	TRBJ2-1	CARSSYRLAGGGSYNEQFF	TGTGCCAGAAGCTCCTACCGATTAGCGGGAGGGGGTTCCTACAATGAGCAGTTCTTC
NA	TRBV5-6	once	TRBJ2-7	CASSLNYEQYF	TGTGCCAGCAGCCTGAACTACGAGCAGTACTTC
TRBD1	TRBV7-2	once	TRBJ1-5	CASSSRTGGNQPQHF	TGTGCCAGCAGCTCAAGGACAGGGGGGAATCAGCCCCAGCATTTT
NA	TRBV4-2	NA	TRBJ1-2	CASSQDSQRTIDGYTF	TGTGCCAGCAGCCAAGATAGTCAACGAACTATCGATGGCTACACCTTC
NA	TRBV6-1	NA	TRBJ1-5	CASSEVLGQPQHF	TGTGCCAGCAGTGAAGTTTTGGGCCAGCCCCAGCATTTT
NA	TRBV27	NA	TRBJ1-1	CASSLGGARTEAFF	TGTGCCAGCAGTTTGGGGGGGGCGCGCACTGAAGCTTTCTTT
NA	TRBV5-1	once	TRBJ2-7	CASSPQGLGDEQYF	TGCGCCAGCAGCCCACAGGGACTTGGGGACGAGCAGTACTTC
TRBD2	TRBV14	NA	TRBJ2-4	CASSHASGSTTKNIQYF	TGTGCCAGCAGCCACGCTAGCGGGAGTACGACCAAAAACATTCAGTACTTC
NA	TRBV13	few	TRBJ2-3	CASSRDLADTQYF	TGTGCCAGCAGCCGGGACCTCGCAGATACGCAGTATTTT
NA	TRBV28	once	TRBJ2-7	CASSPIPSDTGYEQYF	TGTGCCAGCAGTCCTATACCAAGCGATACAGGGTACGAGCAGTACTTC
TRBD2	TRBV4-1	NA	TRBJ2-1	CASSSDLADEQFF	TGCGCCAGCAGCTCAGACCTAGCGGACGAGCAGTTCTTC
NA	TRBV7-2	once	TRBJ2-7	CASSLAQGLGEQYF	TGTGCCAGCAGCTTAGCACAGGGTTTGGGGGAGCAGTACTTC
TRBD1	TRBV11-2	NA	TRBJ1-3	CASSSPRDRGPGNTIYF	TGTGCCAGCAGCTCCCCCCGGGACAGGGGGCCTGGAAACACCATATATTTT
NA	TRBV7-2	NA	TRBJ1-5	CASSLGSYQPQHF	TGTGCCAGCAGCTTGGGGAGCTATCAGCCCCAGCATTTT
NA	TRBV12-3/TRBV12-4	NA	TRBJ2-1	CASSLAAEQFF	TGTGCCAGCAGCCTCGCGGCTGAGCAGTTCTTC
TRBD2	TRBV19	NA	TRBJ2-3	CASSSSGSILGDTQYF	TGTGCCAGTAGCAGTAGCGGGAGTATTTTGGGCGATACGCAGTATTTT
TRBD1	TRBV2	NA	TRBJ1-6	CAPRDRVNSPLHF	TGTGCCCCCCGGGACAGGGTTAATTCACCCCTCCACTTT
NA	TRBV24-1	NA	TRBJ2-3	CATSDRPSGTQYF	TGTGCCACCAGTGACCGACCCTCGGGGACGCAGTATTTT
NA	TRBV7-8	NA	TRBJ2-3	CASSLDGSSTDTQYF	TGTGCCAGCAGCTTAGACGGGTCGAGCACAGATACGCAGTATTTT
NA	TRBV28	medium-sized	TRBJ2-7	CASRGYEQYF	TGTGCCAGCAGGGGATACGAGCAGTACTTC
NA	TRBV7-9	NA	TRBJ2-7	CASSLGGATYEQYF	TGTGCCAGCAGCTTAGGGGGGGCCACCTACGAGCAGTACTTC
NA	TRBV5-1	NA	TRBJ2-3	CASSTGPSRDTQYF	TGCGCCAGCAGCACGGGACCCAGTAGGGATACGCAGTATTTT
TRBD1	TRBV11-2	few	TRBJ2-3	CASSLRPQGDSTDTQYF	TGTGCCAGCAGCCTTAGGCCCCAGGGGGATAGCACAGATACGCAGTATTTT
TRBD1	TRBV2	NA	TRBJ1-4	CASTRQGINEKLFF	TGTGCCAGCACAAGACAGGGAATTAATGAAAAACTGTTTTTT
NA	TRBV14	once	TRBJ2-1	CASSQDWDTYNEQFF	TGTGCCAGCAGCCAAGATTGGGACACCTACAATGAGCAGTTCTTC
NA	TRBV18	NA	TRBJ1-3	CASSPVSDFGNTIYF	TGTGCCAGCTCACCGGTCAGTGATTTTGGAAACACCATATATTTT
NA	TRBV9	NA	TRBJ2-1	CASSFWDSRNEQFF	TGTGCCAGCAGCTTCTGGGACTCCCGAAATGAGCAGTTCTTC
TRBD1	TRBV9	once	TRBJ2-1	CASSVRQGAQNEQFF	TGTGCCAGCAGCGTACGACAGGGGGCCCAGAATGAGCAGTTCTTC
TRBD1	TRBV11-3	many	TRBJ1-4	CASSLDRVNEKLFF	TGTGCCAGCAGCCTGGACAGGGTTAACGAAAAACTGTTTTTT
NA	TRBV5-6	once	TRBJ1-4	CASSPLGEKLFF	TGTGCCAGCAGCCCTCTCGGGGAAAAACTGTTTTTT
NA	TRBV7-2	NA	TRBJ2-1	CASSPYNEQFF	TGTGCCAGCAGCCCTTACAATGAGCAGTTCTTC
NA	TRBV10-3	NA	TRBJ1-1	CAISGPQTVEAFF	TGTGCCATCAGTGGGCCTCAGACTGTTGAAGCTTTCTTT
NA	TRBV19	NA	TRBJ1-5	CASSIGVQPQHF	TGTGCCAGTAGTATTGGGGTTCAGCCCCAGCATTTT
NA	TRBV6-4	NA	TRBJ1-1	CASKNREGEAFF	TGTGCCAGCAAGAACAGGGAAGGCGAAGCTTTCTTT
NA	TRBV29-1	NA	TRBJ1-4	CSVAVTNEKLFF	TGCAGCGTTGCAGTGACTAATGAAAAACTGTTTTTT
TRBD1	TRBV19	NA	TRBJ2-7	CASSIRGTGDPYEQYF	TGTGCCAGTAGTATAAGAGGGACAGGGGACCCCTACGAGCAGTACTTC
TRBD2	TRBV18	NA	TRBJ2-1	CASSQAGGPYNEQFF	TGTGCCAGCTCACAAGCGGGAGGGCCCTACAATGAGCAGTTCTTC
NA	TRBV2	NA	TRBJ1-2	CASRQEDGPYGYTF	TGTGCCAGCAGGCAGGAGGATGGCCCATATGGCTACACCTTC